This entry lists 26 T cell receptor beta chains sequenced from one sample in a study of blood T cell repertoires in COVID-19. Only in-frame clones appear in the TCRdb table, and some are missing; sequencing was by immunoSEQ multiplex PCR. Of about 88,000 clones listed, 91% are singletons. The material sequenced was peripheral blood. These receptor sequences come from a human donor with active COVID-19. The donor label of this sample is uncertain.

V is TRBV5-5 and J is TRBJ2-7; D gene ambiguous. Looked up from germline, CDR1 is SGHKS and CDR2 is YYEKEE (reference sequence). Trimming left V 0 bases short and J 1 base short, with 14 bases between. This CDR3 comprises 16 residues. CDR3 bases: TGTGCCAGCAGCTTGGTCCGCACAGCCGAGTCCTACGAGCAGTACTTC. It is translated as CASSLVRTAESYEQYF.

The chain recombines TRBV5-1 with TRBJ2-1; D perhaps matches TRBD2 (6 bases). Trimming shortened V by 0 bases and J by 5 bases, and 12 bases separated the two germline ends. The germline gives CDR1 SGHRS, CDR2 YFSETQ. This CDR3 has 15 amino acids. CDR3 DNA: TGCGCCAGCAGCTTGGGGCGGGGTCCCAACAATGAGCAGTTCTTC. Amino acid sequence: CASSLGRGPNNEQFF.

The CDR3 DNA sequence: TGTGCCAGCAGTTACACGCCGGGGGAATACTATGGCTACACCTTC. Amino acids: CASSYTPGEYYGYTF. This chain joins TRBV6-6 and TRBJ1-2; maybe TRBD1 (5 bases). Looked up from germline, CDR1 is MNHNY and CDR2 is SVGAGI (reference sequence). The CDR3 has 15 amino acids. V was clipped by 2 bases and J by 3 bases, with 13 bases between them.

This CDR3 is CASRKRPGANVLTF. The CDR3 DNA is TGTGCCAGCAGGAAGCGGCCTGGGGCCAACGTCCTGACTTTC. This chain connects TRBV28 to TRBJ2-6; D is perhaps TRBD2 (5 bases). CDR3 length equals 14 residues. V was trimmed by 6 bases and J by 2 bases, leaving 8 bases between them. Germline CDR1 is MDHEN and CDR2 is SYDVKM.

This chain joins TRBV15 and TRBJ2-3, with a possible D match to TRBD1 (5 bases). The CDR3 length is 15 residues. CDR1 and CDR2 from the germline V gene are LNHNV and YYDKDF (reference sequence). The ends were cut back, 0 bases at V and 3 bases at J, with 10 bases in the middle. CDR3 bases: TGTGCCACCAGCAGAGATCAGACAGAAACAGATACGCAGTATTTT. Translating gives CATSRDQTETDTQYF. Looking up the rest from reference TRBV15 and TRBJ2-3 gives the full variable domain: DAMVIQNPRYQVTQFGKPVTLSCSQTLNHNVMYWYQQKSSQAPKLLFHYYDKDFNNEADTPDNFQSRRPNTSFCFLDIRSPGLGDTAMYLCATSRDQTETDTQYFGPGTRLTVL.

V gene TRBV28 combines with J gene TRBJ2-3, with TRBD1 as a possible D gene (6 bases). This CDR3 is built from 14 residues. Germline lookup yields CDR1 MDHEN and CDR2 SYDVKM. Trimming cost V 5 bases and J 2 bases, with 11 bases left between them. The CDR3 loop reads CASSTQGNTDTQYF. The CDR3 coding sequence is TGTGCCAGCAGTACACAGGGAAACACAGATACGCAGTATTTT.

The rearrangement uses TRBV6-5 and TRBJ2-7, with 7 bases fitting TRBD2. The CDR3 is 14 residues long. Germline V gene sequence: CDR1 MNHEY, CDR2 SVGAGI. The J segment lost 2 bases and the V segment lost 0 bases, leaving 1 base of the junction unmatched. The CDR3 here is CASSYSAGAYEQYF. The CDR3 DNA sequence: TGTGCCAGCAGTTACTCGGCGGGGGCCTACGAGCAGTACTTC.

The V and J genes are TRBV13 and TRBJ2-7, with D possibly matching TRBD1 (5 bases). V gave up 4 bases and J gave up 1 base, with 8 bases separating them. CDR1 is PRHDT and CDR2 is FYEKMQ in the germline V gene (reference sequence). The CDR3 is 13 amino acids. CDR3: CASSSRQSYEQYF. Here the CDR3 DNA reads TGTGCCAGCAGCTCTCGACAGTCCTACGAGCAGTACTTC.

This sequence joins TRBV7-9 and TRBJ2-3; D is ambiguous. V lost 6 bases, J lost 0 bases, and 13 bases lay in between. Germline V gene sequence: CDR1 SEHNR, CDR2 FQNEAQ (reference sequence). The CDR3 length is 15 residues. Here the CDR3 DNA reads TGTGCCAGCAGTGCCGGCGGAATAAGCACAGATACGCAGTATTTT. Its translation: CASSAGGISTDTQYF.

The chain recombines TRBV7-2 with TRBJ1-1; 7 positions match TRBD1. Germline CDR1 and CDR2: SGHTA and FQGNSA. The junction had 8 bases not matched to a gene; V was cut back by 5 bases and J by 5 bases. CDR3 length equals 14 residues. The CDR3 DNA reads TGTGCCAGCAGCCTACAGGGGTCTAGGACTGAAGCTTTCTTT. This translates into CASSLQGSRTEAFF. The complete variable domain, with remaining parts taken from reference TRBV7-2 and TRBJ1-1, reads GAGVSQSPSNKVTEKGKDVELRCDPISGHTALYWYRQSLGQGLEFLIYFQGNSAPDKSGLPSDRFSAERTGGSVSTLTIQRTQQEDSAVYLCASSLQGSRTEAFFGQGTRLTVV.

This chain connects TRBV18 to TRBJ1-4; weak D call: TRBD1 (6 bases). V was pared by 3 bases and J by 4 bases, with 21 bases between. Germline assignment: CDR1 KGHSH and CDR2 LQKENI. The length of the CDR3 is 18 residues. The CDR3 nucleotides are TGTGCCAGCTCACCGCAGGGGCCCCGCCTCGGATTTAATGAAAAACTGTTTTTT. Translated, it gives CASSPQGPRLGFNEKLFF.

This clone was seen only once. V is TRBV5-6 and J is TRBJ1-3, with no clear D. CDR1 and CDR2 (germline): SGHDT, YYEEEE. Trimming cost V 7 bases and J 4 bases, with 12 bases left between them. The CDR3 loop spans 13 amino acids. As DNA, the CDR3 is TGTGCCAGCGCTGAGGGTTTAGGAAACACCATATATTTT. Protein product: CASAEGLGNTIYF.

This clone was detected only once. The chain couples TRBV4-3 to TRBJ2-2, with 12 bases aligning to TRBD2. The V gene's germline CDR1 is LGHNA and CDR2 YSLEER. The J segment lost 4 bases and the V segment lost 0 bases, leaving 6 bases of the junction unmatched. The CDR3 length is 18 residues. Here the CDR3 DNA reads TGCGCCAGCAGCCAAGATCCTAGCGGGGGGGCTGGCACCGGGGAGCTGTTTTTT. Its translation: CASSQDPSGGAGTGELFF.

As concerns this clone: At one of its ends the junction is not consistent with the germline gene, which may arise from a read error. This sequence joins TRBV19 and TRBJ2-4; 7 bases are shared with TRBD1. The CDR3 is 12 residues long. In germline, CDR1 is LNHDA, CDR2 SQIVND (reference sequence). CDR3 nucleotide sequence: TGTGCCAGTAGTCCCCGACAGGGCCCTCGGGACTTC. It translates to CASSPRQGPRDF.

The rearrangement links TRBV5-6 to TRBJ2-5, with 8 bases fitting TRBD1. The CDR3 sequence is 15 residues long. J was trimmed by 7 bases and V by 3 bases; bases with no gene match: 11. In germline, CDR1 is SGHDT, CDR2 YYEEEE. As DNA, the CDR3 is TGTGCCAGCAGCTCCTGGGGGACAGGATATGGGACCCAGTACTTC. It encodes CASSSWGTGYGTQYF.

The genes are TRBV5-1 and TRBJ2-1; the D gene is possibly TRBD1 (5 bases). The CDR3 has 13 amino acids. V lost 5 bases and J lost 5, with 11 bases in between. Germline V gene lookup returns CDR1 SGHRS and CDR2 YFSETQ. The CDR3 is CASRTVSDNEQFF. The CDR3, as DNA: TGCGCCAGCAGGACAGTCTCGGACAATGAGCAGTTCTTC.

The J gene is TRBJ2-1, the V gene TRBV27; D may be TRBD1 (5 bases). The CDR3 extends over 15 amino acids. V lost 3 bases and J lost 5, with 14 bases in between. CDR1 MNHEY and CDR2 SMNVEV come from the germline V gene (reference sequence). This CDR3 is CASSFSGHLNNEQFF. For the CDR3, the DNA is TGTGCCAGCAGTTTCTCAGGACACCTAAACAATGAGCAGTTCTTC.

This chain uses TRBV13 with TRBJ1-1; 9 positions match TRBD1. V lost 0 bases, J lost 11 bases, and 7 bases stayed unmatched. This CDR3 has 14 residues. Germline V gives CDR1 PRHDT, CDR2 FYEKMQ (reference sequence). The CDR3 is CASSLGQDRGDAFF. The DNA of the CDR3 is TGTGCCAGCAGCTTAGGCCAGGACAGGGGAGATGCTTTCTTT. Filled out from reference TRBV13 and TRBJ1-1, the complete variable domain reads AAGVIQSPRHLIKEKRETATLKCYPIPRHDTVYWYQQGPGQDPQFLISFYEKMQSDKGSIPDRFSAQQFSDYHSELNMSSLELGDSALYFCASSLGQDRGDAFFGQGTRLTVV.

The rearrangement uses TRBV6-6 and TRBJ1-2, with no clear D. The V gene's germline CDR1 is MNHNY and CDR2 SVGAGI (reference sequence). The V gene lost 8 bases and the J gene lost 2 bases, with 6 bases spanning the gap. CDR3 length: 11 amino acids. CDR3 amino acids: CASGENYGYTF. The CDR3 nucleotides read TGTGCCAGCGGGGAGAACTATGGCTACACCTTC.

The genes are TRBV6-5 and TRBJ1-2, with 9 bases aligning to TRBD1. J was trimmed by 2 bases and V by 7 bases; bases with no gene match: 8. The CDR3 extends over 15 amino acids. From germline, CDR1 is MNHEY and CDR2 SVGAGI. CDR3 nucleotide sequence: TGTGCCAGCAAGGGACAGGGTTCGGGGAACTATGGCTACACCTTC. It yields the protein CASKGQGSGNYGYTF.

The chain links TRBV29-1 to TRBJ1-3; no clear D gene. V shed 6 bases and J shed 0 bases, with 18 bases lying between them. The length of the CDR3 is 16 residues. The V gene's germline CDR1 is SQVTM and CDR2 ANQGSEA. Here the CDR3 DNA reads TGCAGCGTCCTGGCGGTTGGCGTCTACTCTGGAAACACCATATATTTT. Its protein is CSVLAVGVYSGNTIYF.

The chain recombines TRBV19 with TRBJ1-1; 10 nucleotides agree with TRBD1. CDR3 length equals 14 residues. The trim removed 5 bases at V and 5 bases at J, leaving 5 bases unmatched. CDR1 is LNHDA and CDR2 is SQIVND in the germline V gene (reference sequence). CDR3 residues: CASSPGQGWTEAFF. CDR3 in DNA: TGTGCCAGTAGTCCGGGACAGGGGTGGACTGAAGCTTTCTTT.

The gene calls are TRBV7-9 and TRBJ1-1, with no clear D. Trimming shortened V by 5 bases and J by 3 bases, and 7 bases separated the two germline ends. This CDR3 has 12 residues. Germline V lookup: CDR1 SEHNR, CDR2 FQNEAQ (reference sequence). DNA of the CDR3: TGTGCCAGCAGCCCTCGGGACACTGAAGCTTTCTTT. Translation: CASSPRDTEAFF.

V is TRBV12-3 or TRBV12-4 and J is TRBJ1-6; 8 positions agree with TRBD1. This CDR3 spans 13 amino acids. The ends lost 5 bases at V and 8 bases at J; junction bases unmatched: 2. The CDR3 bases are TGTGCCAGCAGTCTGACAGGGGATTCACCCCTCCACTTT. Its protein is CASSLTGDSPLHF.

The V gene is TRBV6-1, the J gene TRBJ2-5, with D possibly TRBD2 on 6 matching bases. Looked up from germline, CDR1 is MNHNS and CDR2 is SASEGT. The length of the CDR3 is 20 residues. V was trimmed by 2 bases and J by 1 base, leaving 26 bases between them. Here the CDR3 reads CASSERPGGVPTLVQETQYF. Here the CDR3 DNA reads TGTGCCAGCAGTGAAAGACCGGGCGGGGTCCCGACATTAGTCCAAGAGACCCAGTACTTC.

The chain recombines TRBV28 with TRBJ1-1; tentative D call: TRBD1 (6 bases). V gave up 6 bases and J gave up 8 bases, with 19 bases separating them. The CDR3 is 14 amino acids. Germline V gene sequence: CDR1 MDHEN, CDR2 SYDVKM. The CDR3, as DNA: TGTGCCAGCAGCCCGCGGGCGGACAGCCCCGAAGCTTTCTTT. Translated, it gives CASSPRADSPEAFF.